These 4 T cell receptor beta chains were sequenced from one sample in a study of blood T cell repertoires in COVID-19. The table came from immunoSEQ multiplex PCR; TCRdb's copy has only in-frame clones and leaves some out. The table shows under 200,000 clones, with 70% to 90% occurring only once. Sample: peripheral blood. These TCRs come from a man aged 35 to 55 who had recovered from COVID-19.

V usage is TRBV6-5 and J usage is TRBJ1-2, with 7 nucleotides matching TRBD1. Germline assignment: CDR1 MNHEY and CDR2 SVGAGI. Trimming took 6 bases from V and 8 from J; bases not matched to a gene: 12. This CDR3 spans 14 amino acids. CDR3 coding DNA: TGTGCCAGCAGGAGGGACCCGGGACAGTACGGCTACACCTTC. Its protein product is CASRRDPGQYGYTF.

The chain combines TRBV5-6 with TRBJ2-7, with a possible D match to TRBD1 (6 bases). CDR3 size: 15 residues. Trimming cost V 4 bases and J 2 bases, with 16 bases left between them. CDR1 is SGHDT, CDR2 YYEEEE, per germline. The CDR3 sequence: CASSAVGGRTYEQYF. The DNA of the CDR3 is TGTGCCAGCAGCGCGGTAGGGGGTAGGACCTACGAGCAGTACTTC.

The J gene is TRBJ1-2, the V gene TRBV13, with a possible D match to TRBD1 (6 bases). Germline V lookup: CDR1 PRHDT, CDR2 FYEKMQ (reference sequence). V gave up 2 bases and J gave up 7 bases, with 14 bases separating them. The CDR3 totals 14 residues. The CDR3 DNA sequence: TGTGCCAGCAGCTTAACCCAAGGACAGATTGGCTACACCTTC. Protein sequence: CASSLTQGQIGYTF.

The chain couples TRBV7-9 to TRBJ1-2; D is unclear. The germline V gene encodes CDR1 SEHNR and CDR2 FQNEAQ (reference sequence). The CDR3 length is 14 residues. The germline V and J ends were trimmed by 1 base and 7 bases, with 13 bases remaining between them. The chain's CDR3 is CASSLDSTPRGYTF. CDR3 bases: TGTGCCAGCAGCTTAGACAGTACGCCCCGTGGCTACACCTTC. The full variable domain, with the rest looked up from reference TRBV7-9 and TRBJ1-2, is DTGVSQNPRHKITKRGQNVTFRCDPISEHNRLYWYRQTLGQGPEFLTYFQNEAQLEKSRLLSDRFSAERPKGSFSTLEIQRTEQGDSAMYLCASSLDSTPRGYTFGSGTRLTVV.